This TCR beta chain emerged from a study of beta chain features in type 1 diabetes. Study background: Cell yields, gender and age were comparable in patients and healthy donors.

This clone was seen only a few times. Its antigen is not known. Germline assignment: CDR1 MNHNS and CDR2 SASEGT. The CDR3 sequence is 13 residues long. Trimming cost V 10 bases and J 3 bases, with 10 bases left between them. All of the isolated RNA was reverse transcribed, so expressed TCRB transcripts were sequenced. The protocol was immunoSEQ multiplex PCR, while the TCRdb copy is restricted to in-frame clones and leaves out a portion. The sample holds some 500,000 clones, approximately 10% seen once. Study-level results: Patients with type 1 diabetes carried fewer insertions and had more deletions at their VDJ junctions. Whether HLA type influences TCRB rearrangement remained unresolved here. cDNA-based reads could over-represent cells with high TCR expression.

The material sequenced was naive CD4+ T cells from blood. The chain couples TRBV6-1 to TRBJ1-6; D may be TRBD1 (5 bases). The source of this sequence is a woman between 18 and 30 years old in good health. The CDR3, as DNA: TGTGCCATCTCCGACAGCTATAATTCACCCCTCCACTTT. Residues: CAISDSYNSPLHF.